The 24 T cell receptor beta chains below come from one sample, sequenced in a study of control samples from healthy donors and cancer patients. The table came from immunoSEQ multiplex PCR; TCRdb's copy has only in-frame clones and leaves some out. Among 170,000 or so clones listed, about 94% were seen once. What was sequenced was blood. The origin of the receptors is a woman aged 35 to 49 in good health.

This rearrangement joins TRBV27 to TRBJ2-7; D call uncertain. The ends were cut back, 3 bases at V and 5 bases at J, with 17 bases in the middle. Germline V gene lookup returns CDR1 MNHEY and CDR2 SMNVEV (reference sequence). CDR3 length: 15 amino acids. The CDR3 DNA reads TGTGCCAGCAGTTTGGGTCCCCTTCCCACTGACGAGCAGTACTTC. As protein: CASSLGPLPTDEQYF.

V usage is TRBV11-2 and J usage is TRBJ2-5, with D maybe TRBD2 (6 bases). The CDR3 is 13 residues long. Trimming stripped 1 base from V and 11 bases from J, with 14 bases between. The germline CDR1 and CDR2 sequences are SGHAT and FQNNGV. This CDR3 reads CASSLGAGGEQYF. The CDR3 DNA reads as TGTGCCAGCAGCTTAGGCGCCGGAGGGGAGCAGTACTTC.

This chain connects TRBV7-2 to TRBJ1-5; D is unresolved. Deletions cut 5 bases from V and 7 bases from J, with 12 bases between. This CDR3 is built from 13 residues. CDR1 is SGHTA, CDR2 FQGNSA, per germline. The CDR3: CASSPIDEQPQHF. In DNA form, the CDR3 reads TGTGCCAGCAGCCCAATTGACGAGCAGCCCCAGCATTTT.

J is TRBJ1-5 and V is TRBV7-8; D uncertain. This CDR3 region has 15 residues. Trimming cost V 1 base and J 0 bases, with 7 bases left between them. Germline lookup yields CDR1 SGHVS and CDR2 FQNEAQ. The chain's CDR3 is CASSLVGYSNQPQHF. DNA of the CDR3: TGTGCCAGCAGCTTAGTGGGGTATAGCAATCAGCCCCAGCATTTT.

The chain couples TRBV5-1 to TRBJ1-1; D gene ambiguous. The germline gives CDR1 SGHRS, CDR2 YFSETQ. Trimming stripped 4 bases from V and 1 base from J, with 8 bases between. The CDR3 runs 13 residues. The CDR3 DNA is TGCGCCAGCAGCGCCAACAGGAACACTGAAGCTTTCTTT. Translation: CASSANRNTEAFF.

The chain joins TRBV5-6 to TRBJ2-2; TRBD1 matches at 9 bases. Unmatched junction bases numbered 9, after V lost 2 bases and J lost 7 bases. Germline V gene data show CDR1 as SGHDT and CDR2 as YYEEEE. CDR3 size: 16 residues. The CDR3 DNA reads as TGTGCCAGCAGCTTTCCGGGACAGGGTGTGGTCGGGGAGCTGTTTTTT. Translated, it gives CASSFPGQGVVGELFF.

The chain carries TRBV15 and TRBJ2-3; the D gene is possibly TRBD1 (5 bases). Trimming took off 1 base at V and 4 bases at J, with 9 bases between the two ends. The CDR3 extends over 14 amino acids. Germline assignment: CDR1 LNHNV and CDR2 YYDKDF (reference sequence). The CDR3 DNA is TGTGCCACCAGCAGAGGACAGAACGCAGATACGCAGTATTTT. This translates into CATSRGQNADTQYF.

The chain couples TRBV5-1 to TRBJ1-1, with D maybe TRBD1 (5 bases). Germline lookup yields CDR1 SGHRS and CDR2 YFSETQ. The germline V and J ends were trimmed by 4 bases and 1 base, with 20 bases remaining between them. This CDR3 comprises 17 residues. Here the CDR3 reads CASSPVGPAGSNTEAFF. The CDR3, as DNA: TGCGCCAGCAGCCCTGTAGGTCCGGCAGGGTCGAACACTGAAGCTTTCTTT.

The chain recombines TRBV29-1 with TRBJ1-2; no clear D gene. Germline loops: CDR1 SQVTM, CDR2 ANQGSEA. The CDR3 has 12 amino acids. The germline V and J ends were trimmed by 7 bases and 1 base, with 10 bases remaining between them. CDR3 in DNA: TGCAGCGCTAGGGTGGTTAACTATGGCTACACCTTC. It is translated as CSARVVNYGYTF.

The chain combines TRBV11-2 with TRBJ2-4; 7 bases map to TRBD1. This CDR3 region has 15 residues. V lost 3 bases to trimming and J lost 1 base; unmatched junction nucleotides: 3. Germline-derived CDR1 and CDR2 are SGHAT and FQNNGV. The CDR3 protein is CASSFQGVAKNIQYF. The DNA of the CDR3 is TGTGCCAGCAGCTTTCAGGGGGTCGCCAAAAACATTCAGTACTTC.

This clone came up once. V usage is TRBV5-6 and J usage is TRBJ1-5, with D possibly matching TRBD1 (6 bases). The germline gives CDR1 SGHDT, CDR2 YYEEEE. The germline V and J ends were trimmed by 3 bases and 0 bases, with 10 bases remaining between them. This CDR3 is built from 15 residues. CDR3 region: CASSSIGGSNQPQHF. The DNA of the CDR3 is TGTGCCAGCAGCTCCATAGGGGGTAGCAATCAGCCCCAGCATTTT.

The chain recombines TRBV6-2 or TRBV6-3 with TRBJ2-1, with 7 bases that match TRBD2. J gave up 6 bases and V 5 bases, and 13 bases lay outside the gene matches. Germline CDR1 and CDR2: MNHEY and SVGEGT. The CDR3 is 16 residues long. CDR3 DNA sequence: TGTGCCAGCAGTACCCCCCACGCTAGCGGCACCAATGAGCAGTTCTTC. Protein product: CASSTPHASGTNEQFF.

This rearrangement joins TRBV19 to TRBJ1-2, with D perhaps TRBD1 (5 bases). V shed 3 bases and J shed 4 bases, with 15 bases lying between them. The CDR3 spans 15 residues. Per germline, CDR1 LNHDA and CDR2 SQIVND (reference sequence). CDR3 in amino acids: CASSMFGTEGYGYTF. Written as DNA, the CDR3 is TGTGCCAGTAGTATGTTCGGGACCGAAGGCTATGGCTACACCTTC.

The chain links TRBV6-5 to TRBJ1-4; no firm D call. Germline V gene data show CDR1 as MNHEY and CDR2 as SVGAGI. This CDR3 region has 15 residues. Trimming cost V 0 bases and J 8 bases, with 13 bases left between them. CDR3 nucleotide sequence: TGTGCCAGCAGTTACTCGCTTGGGGTGAAAGAAAAACTGTTTTTT. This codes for CASSYSLGVKEKLFF.

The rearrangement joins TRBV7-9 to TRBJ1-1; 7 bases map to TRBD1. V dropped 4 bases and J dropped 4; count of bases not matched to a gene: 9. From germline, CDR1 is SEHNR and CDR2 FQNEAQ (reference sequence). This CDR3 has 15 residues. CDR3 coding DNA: TGTGCCAGCAGCTCAACGCAGGGGGGTGGCACTGAAGCTTTCTTT. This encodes CASSSTQGGGTEAFF.

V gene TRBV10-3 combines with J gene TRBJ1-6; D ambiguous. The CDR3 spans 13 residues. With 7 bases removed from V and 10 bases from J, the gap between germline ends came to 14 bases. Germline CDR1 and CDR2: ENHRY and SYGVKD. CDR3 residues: CAIKSGLLSPLHF. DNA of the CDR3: TGTGCCATCAAGAGTGGATTGTTATCACCCCTCCACTTT.

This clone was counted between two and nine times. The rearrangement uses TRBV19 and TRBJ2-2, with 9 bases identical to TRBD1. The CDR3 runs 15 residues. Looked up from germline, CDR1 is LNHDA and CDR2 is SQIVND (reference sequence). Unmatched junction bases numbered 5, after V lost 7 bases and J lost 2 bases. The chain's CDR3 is CASIRGQGNTGELFF. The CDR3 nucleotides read TGTGCCAGTATACGGGGACAGGGTAACACCGGGGAGCTGTTTTTT.

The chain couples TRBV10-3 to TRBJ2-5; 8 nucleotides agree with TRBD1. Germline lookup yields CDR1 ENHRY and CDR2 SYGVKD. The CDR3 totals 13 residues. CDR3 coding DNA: TGTGCTACAACAGGGGGTTCACGGGAGACCCAGTACTTC. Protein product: CATTGGSRETQYF.

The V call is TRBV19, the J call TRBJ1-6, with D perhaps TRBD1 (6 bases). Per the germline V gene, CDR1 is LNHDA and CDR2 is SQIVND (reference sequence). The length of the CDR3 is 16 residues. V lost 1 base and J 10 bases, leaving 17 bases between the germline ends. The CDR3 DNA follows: TGTGCCAGTAGTATAGGCCGCACGCCGACAGGCTCACCCCTCCACTTT. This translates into CASSIGRTPTGSPLHF.

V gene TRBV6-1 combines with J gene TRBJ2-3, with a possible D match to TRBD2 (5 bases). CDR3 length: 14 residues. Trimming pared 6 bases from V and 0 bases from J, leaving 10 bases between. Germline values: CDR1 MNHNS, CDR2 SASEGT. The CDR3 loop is CASSAGASTDTQYF. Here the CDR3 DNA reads TGTGCCAGCAGCGCGGGTGCTAGCACAGATACGCAGTATTTT.

The CDR3 DNA is TGTGCCAGTAGTATAGCGAGGGGACTGCTGGGGACTGAAGCTTTCTTT. This sequence encodes CASSIARGLLGTEAFF. The V call is TRBV19, the J call TRBJ1-1, with D tentatively TRBD1 (5 bases). V lost 1 base, J lost 5 bases, and 17 bases lay in between. Germline V gene lookup returns CDR1 LNHDA and CDR2 SQIVND (reference sequence). The CDR3 runs 16 residues.

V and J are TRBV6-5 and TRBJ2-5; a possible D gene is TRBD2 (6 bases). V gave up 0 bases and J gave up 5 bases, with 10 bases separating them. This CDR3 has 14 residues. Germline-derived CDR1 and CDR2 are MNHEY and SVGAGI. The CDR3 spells CASSYSIRGETQYF. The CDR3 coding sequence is TGTGCCAGCAGTTACTCGATTCGGGGGGAGACCCAGTACTTC.

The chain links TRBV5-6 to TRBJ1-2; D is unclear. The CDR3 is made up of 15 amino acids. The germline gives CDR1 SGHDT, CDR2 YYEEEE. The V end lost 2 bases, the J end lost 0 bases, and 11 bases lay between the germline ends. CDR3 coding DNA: TGTGCCAGCAGCTTCAAAGGATACGCTAACTATGGCTACACCTTC. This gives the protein CASSFKGYANYGYTF.

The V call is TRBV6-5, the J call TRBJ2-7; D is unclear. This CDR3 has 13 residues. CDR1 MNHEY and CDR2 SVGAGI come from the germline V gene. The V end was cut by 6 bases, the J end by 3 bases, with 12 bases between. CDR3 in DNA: TGTGCCAGCAGCCGGCTCAGTGACTACGAGCAGTACTTC. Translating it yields CASSRLSDYEQYF.